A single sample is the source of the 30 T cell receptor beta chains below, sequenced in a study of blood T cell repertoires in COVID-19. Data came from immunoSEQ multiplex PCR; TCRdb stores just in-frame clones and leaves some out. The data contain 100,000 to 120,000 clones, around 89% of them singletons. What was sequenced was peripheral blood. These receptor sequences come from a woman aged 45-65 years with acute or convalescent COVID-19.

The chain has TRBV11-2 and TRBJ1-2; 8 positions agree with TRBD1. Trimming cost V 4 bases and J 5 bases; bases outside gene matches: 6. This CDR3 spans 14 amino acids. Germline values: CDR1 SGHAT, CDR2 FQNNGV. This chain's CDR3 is CASSSRDRLYGYTF. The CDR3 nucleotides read TGTGCCAGCAGCTCCCGGGACAGGTTATATGGCTACACCTTC.

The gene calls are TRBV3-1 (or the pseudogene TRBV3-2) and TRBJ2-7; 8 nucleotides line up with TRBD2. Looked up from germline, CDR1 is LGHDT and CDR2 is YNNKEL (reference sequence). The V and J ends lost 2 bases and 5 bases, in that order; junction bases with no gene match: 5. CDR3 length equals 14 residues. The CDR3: CASSQRGTRDEQYF. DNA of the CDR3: TGTGCCAGCAGCCAAAGGGGGACTAGAGACGAGCAGTACTTC.

Here the CDR3 reads CASSLTGASEAFF. CDR3 sequence (DNA): TGTGCCAGCAGCTTGACAGGGGCCTCCGAAGCTTTCTTT. The rearrangement links TRBV5-4 to TRBJ1-1; TRBD1 aligns across 7 bases. The V and J ends lost 1 base and 8 bases, in that order; junction bases with no gene match: 5. The CDR3 runs to 13 residues. The germline V gene has CDR1 SGHNT and CDR2 YYREEE (reference sequence).

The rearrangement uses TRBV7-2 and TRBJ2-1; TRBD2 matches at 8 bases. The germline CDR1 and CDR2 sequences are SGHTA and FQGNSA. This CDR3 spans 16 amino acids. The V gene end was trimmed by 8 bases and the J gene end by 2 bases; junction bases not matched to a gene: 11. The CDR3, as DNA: TGTGCCAGCGGGTCTCTAGCGGGCCACACCTACAATGAGCAGTTCTTC. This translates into CASGSLAGHTYNEQFF.

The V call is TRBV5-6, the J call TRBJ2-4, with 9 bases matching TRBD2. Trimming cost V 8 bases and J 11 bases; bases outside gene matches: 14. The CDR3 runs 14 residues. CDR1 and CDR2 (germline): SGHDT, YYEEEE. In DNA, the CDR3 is TGTGCCAGTACTATGGATTTAGCGGGGGACTTTCAGTACTTC. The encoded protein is CASTMDLAGDFQYF.

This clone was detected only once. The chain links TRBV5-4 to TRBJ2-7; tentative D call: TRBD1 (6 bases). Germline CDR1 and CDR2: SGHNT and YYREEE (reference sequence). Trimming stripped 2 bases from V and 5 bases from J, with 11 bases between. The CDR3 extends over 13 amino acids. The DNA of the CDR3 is TGTGCCAGCAGCTTTCAGGGGCCTGACGAGCAGTACTTC. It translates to CASSFQGPDEQYF.

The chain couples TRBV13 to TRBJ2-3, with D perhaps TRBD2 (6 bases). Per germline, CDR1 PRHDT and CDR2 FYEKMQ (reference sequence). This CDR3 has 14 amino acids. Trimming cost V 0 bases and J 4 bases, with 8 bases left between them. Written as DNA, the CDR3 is TGTGCCAGCAGCTTAGGCGGGAGCCCAGATACGCAGTATTTT. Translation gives CASSLGGSPDTQYF.

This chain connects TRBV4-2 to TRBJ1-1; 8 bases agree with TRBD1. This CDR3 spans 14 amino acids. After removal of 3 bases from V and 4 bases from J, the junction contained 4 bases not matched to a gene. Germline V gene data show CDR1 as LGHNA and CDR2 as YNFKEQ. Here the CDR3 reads CASSHTGGATEAFF. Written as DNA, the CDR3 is TGTGCCAGCAGCCACACAGGGGGAGCCACTGAAGCTTTCTTT.

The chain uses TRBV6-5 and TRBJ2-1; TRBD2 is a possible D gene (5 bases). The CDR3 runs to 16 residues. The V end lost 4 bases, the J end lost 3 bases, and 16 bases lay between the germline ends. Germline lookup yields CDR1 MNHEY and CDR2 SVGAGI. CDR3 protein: CASSSPASGDYNEQFF. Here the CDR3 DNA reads TGTGCCAGCAGTTCCCCGGCCAGCGGAGACTACAATGAGCAGTTCTTC.

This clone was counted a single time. As DNA, the CDR3 is TGTGCCACCAGCAGAGGGGGTCCCGGGACAGAACTTGCAACTAATGAAAAACTGTTTTTT. It specifies CATSRGGPGTELATNEKLFF. The chain uses TRBV15 and TRBJ1-4; 7 bases are shared with TRBD1. The germline V gene has CDR1 LNHNV and CDR2 YYDKDF (reference sequence). The CDR3 runs to 20 residues. V shed 1 base, J shed 0 bases, and the junction held 14 bases outside the gene matches. Complete variable domain (other parts from reference TRBV15 and TRBJ1-4): DAMVIQNPRYQVTQFGKPVTLSCSQTLNHNVMYWYQQKSSQAPKLLFHYYDKDFNNEADTPDNFQSRRPNTSFCFLDIRSPGLGDTAMYLCATSRGGPGTELATNEKLFFGSGTQLSVL.

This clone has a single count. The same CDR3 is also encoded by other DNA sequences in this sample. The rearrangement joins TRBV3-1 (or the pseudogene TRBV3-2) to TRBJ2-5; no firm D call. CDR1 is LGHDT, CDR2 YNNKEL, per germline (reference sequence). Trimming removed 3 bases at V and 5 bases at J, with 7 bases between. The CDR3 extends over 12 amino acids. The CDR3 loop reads CASSQVRETQYF. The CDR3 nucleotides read TGTGCCAGCAGCCAGGTGCGGGAGACCCAGTACTTC.

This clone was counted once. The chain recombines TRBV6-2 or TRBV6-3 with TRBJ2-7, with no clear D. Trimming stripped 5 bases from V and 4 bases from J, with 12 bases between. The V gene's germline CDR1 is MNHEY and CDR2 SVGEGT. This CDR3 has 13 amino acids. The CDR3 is CASSPWASYEQYF. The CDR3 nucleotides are TGTGCCAGCAGTCCCTGGGCCTCGTACGAGCAGTACTTC.

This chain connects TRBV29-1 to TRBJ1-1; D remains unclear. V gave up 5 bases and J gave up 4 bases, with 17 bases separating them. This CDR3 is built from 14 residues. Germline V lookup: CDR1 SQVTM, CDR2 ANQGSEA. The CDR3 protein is CSVKGMGSITEAFF. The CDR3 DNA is TGCAGCGTTAAAGGGATGGGGAGTATCACTGAAGCTTTCTTT.

In DNA, the CDR3 is TGCGCCAGCAGCTTGGGGGCAGCCTATAATTCACCCCTCCACTTT. Amino acids: CASSLGAAYNSPLHF. V and J are TRBV5-1 and TRBJ1-6; D remains unclear. This CDR3 spans 15 amino acids. With 0 bases removed from V and 2 bases from J, the gap between germline ends came to 6 bases. Germline CDR1 is SGHRS and CDR2 is YFSETQ.

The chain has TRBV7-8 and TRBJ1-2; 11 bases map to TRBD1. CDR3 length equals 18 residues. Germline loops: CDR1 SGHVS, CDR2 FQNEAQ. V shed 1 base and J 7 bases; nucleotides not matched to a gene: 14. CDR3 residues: CASSLGRWVGQGAGGYTF. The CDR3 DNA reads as TGTGCCAGCAGCTTAGGGAGGTGGGTTGGACAGGGGGCCGGTGGCTACACCTTC.

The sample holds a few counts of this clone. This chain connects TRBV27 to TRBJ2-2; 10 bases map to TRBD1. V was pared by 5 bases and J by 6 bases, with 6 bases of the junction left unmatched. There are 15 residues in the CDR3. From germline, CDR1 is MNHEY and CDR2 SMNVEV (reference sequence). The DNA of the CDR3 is TGTGCCAGCAGTGAGCCGACAGGGGGCGCCGGGGAGCTGTTTTTT. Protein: CASSEPTGGAGELFF.

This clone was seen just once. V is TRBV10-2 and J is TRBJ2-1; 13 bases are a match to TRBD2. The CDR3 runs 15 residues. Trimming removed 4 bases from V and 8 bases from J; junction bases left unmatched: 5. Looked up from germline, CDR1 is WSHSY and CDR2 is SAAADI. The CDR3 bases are TGCGCCAGCAGTGCTACTAGCGGGGGGGCCGATGAGCAGTTCTTC. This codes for CASSATSGGADEQFF.

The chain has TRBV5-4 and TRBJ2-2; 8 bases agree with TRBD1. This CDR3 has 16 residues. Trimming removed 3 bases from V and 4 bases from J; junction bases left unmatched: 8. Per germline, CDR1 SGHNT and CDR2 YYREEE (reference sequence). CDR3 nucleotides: TGTGCCAGCAGCTCTGGGAAAACAGGGGGCACCGGGGAGCTGTTTTTT. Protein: CASSSGKTGGTGELFF.

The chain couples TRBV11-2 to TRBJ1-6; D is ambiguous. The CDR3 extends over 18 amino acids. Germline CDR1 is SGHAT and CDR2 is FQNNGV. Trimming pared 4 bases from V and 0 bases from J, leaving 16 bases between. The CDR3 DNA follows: TGTGCCAGCAGCTCACGACGTGGGCTGAGCTCCTATAATTCACCCCTCCACTTT. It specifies CASSSRRGLSSYNSPLHF.

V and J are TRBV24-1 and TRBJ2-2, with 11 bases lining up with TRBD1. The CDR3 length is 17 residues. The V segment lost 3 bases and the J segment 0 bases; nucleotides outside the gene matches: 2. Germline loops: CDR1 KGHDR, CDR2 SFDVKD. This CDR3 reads CATSDRGQGANTGELFF. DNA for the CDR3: TGTGCCACCAGTGATCGGGGACAGGGGGCGAACACCGGGGAGCTGTTTTTT.

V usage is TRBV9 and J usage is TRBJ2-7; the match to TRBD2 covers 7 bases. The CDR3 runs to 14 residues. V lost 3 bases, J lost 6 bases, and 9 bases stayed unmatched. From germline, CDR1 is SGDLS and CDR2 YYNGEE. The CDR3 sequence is CASSAVWGGGEQYF. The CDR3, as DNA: TGTGCCAGCAGCGCAGTATGGGGGGGAGGCGAGCAGTACTTC.

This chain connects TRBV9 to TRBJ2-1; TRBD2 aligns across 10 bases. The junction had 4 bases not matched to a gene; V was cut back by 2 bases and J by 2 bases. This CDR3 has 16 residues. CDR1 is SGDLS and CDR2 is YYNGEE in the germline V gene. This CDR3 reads CASSVTSGATYNEQFF. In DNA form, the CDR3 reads TGTGCCAGCAGCGTCACTAGCGGGGCTACCTACAATGAGCAGTTCTTC.

The CDR3 loop is CASSNYLSPINQPQHF. In nucleotides, the CDR3 is TGTGCCAGTAGTAATTATCTAAGTCCGATAAATCAGCCCCAGCATTTT. This chain connects TRBV19 to TRBJ1-5; no clear D. Trimming shortened V by 4 bases and J by 4 bases, and 17 bases separated the two germline ends. Germline CDR1 and CDR2: LNHDA and SQIVND (reference sequence). This CDR3 has 16 amino acids.

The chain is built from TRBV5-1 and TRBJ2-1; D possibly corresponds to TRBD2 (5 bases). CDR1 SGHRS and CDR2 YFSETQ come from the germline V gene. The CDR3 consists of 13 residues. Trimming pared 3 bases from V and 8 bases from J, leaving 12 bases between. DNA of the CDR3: TGCGCCAGCAGCTCCGCGGGTCAACATGAGCAGTTCTTC. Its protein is CASSSAGQHEQFF.

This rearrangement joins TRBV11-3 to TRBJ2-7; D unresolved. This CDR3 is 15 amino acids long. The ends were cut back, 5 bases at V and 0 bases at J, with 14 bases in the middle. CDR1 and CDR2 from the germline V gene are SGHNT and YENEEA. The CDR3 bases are TGTGCCAGCAGCCTAGGGCCAACACCCTCCTACGAGCAGTACTTC. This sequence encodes CASSLGPTPSYEQYF.

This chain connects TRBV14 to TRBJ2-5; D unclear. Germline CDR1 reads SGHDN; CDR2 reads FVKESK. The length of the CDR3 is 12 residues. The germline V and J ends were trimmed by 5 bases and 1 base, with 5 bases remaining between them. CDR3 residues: CASSFGQETQYF. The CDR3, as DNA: TGTGCCAGCAGCTTCGGCCAAGAGACCCAGTACTTC. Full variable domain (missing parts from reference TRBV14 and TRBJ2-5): EAGVTQFPSHSVIEKGQTVTLRCDPISGHDNLYWYRRVMGKEIKFLLHFVKESKQDESGMPNNRFLAERTGGTYSTLKVQPAELEDSGVYFCASSFGQETQYFGPGTRLLVL.

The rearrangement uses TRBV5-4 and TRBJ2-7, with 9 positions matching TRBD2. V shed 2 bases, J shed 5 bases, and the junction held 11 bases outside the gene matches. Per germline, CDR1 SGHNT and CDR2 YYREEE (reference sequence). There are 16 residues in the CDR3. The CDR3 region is CASSFAGLALGDEQYF. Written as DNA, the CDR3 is TGTGCCAGCAGCTTTGCGGGACTAGCTTTGGGCGACGAGCAGTACTTC.

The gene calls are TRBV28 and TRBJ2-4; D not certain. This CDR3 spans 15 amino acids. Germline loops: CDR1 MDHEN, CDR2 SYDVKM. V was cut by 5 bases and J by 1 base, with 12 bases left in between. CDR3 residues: CASSPSPEAKNIQYF. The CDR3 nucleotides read TGTGCCAGCAGTCCCTCACCCGAGGCCAAAAACATTCAGTACTTC.

In DNA form, the CDR3 reads TGCGCCACCACGCCGGGACTAGCGGGGTTCTACGAGCAGTACTTC. Amino acids: CATTPGLAGFYEQYF. This chain links TRBV10-2 with TRBJ2-7; TRBD2 matches at 13 bases. The CDR3 sequence is 15 residues long. Germline V gene lookup returns CDR1 WSHSY and CDR2 SAAADI. J gave up 3 bases and V 10 bases, and 9 bases lay outside the gene matches.

The CDR3 loop is CASSPDSNYGYTF. The DNA of the CDR3 is TGTGCCAGCTCGCCGGACTCTAACTATGGCTACACCTTC. The chain employs TRBV18 and TRBJ1-2; no clear D gene. Germline V lookup: CDR1 KGHSH, CDR2 LQKENI. The CDR3 length is 13 residues. Trimming stripped 6 bases from V and 0 bases from J, with 8 bases between.